The following is a T cell receptor (beta chain) sequence with its context. Its antigen is not known. The data were obtained in a study of post-analysis software for immune sequencing data. Prepared TCR beta cDNA libraries contained unique molecular identifiers. TCRdb passed the PCR reads through MiXCR, listing each CDR3 protein once. The repertoire holds 450,000 or so distinct CDR3 sequences, with roughly 45% as singletons. Study-wide points: When compared against controls, multiple sclerosis patients showed significantly lower normalized Chao1 diversity.

The clonotype was recovered from a girl aged 5 to 17 with multiple sclerosis. The sequenced material came from blood.

The CDR3 coding sequence is TGTGCCAGCAGTGGGCTCGGAGACCAAGCTTTCTTT. Residues: CASSGLGDQAFF. The chain employs TRBV6-1 and TRBJ1-1; unclear D gene. Trimming took 4 bases from V and 9 from J, leaving 12 bases between them. From germline, CDR1 is MNHNS and CDR2 SASEGT. The CDR3 loop spans 12 amino acids.